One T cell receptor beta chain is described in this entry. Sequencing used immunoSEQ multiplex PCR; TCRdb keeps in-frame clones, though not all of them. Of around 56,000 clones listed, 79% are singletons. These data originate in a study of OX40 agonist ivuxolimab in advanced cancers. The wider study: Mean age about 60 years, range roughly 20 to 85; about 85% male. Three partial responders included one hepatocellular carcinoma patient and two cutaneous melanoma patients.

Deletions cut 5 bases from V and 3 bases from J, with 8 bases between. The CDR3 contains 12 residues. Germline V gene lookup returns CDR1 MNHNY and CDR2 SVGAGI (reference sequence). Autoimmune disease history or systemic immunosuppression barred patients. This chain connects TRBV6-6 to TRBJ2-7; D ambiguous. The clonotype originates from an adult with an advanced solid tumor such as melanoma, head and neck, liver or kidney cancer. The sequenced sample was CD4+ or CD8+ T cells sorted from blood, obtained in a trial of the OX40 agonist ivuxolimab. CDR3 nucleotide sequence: TGTGCCAGCAGTGGAGATCTCTACGAGCAGTACTTC. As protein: CASSGDLYEQYF.